The clone carrying this TCR beta chain turned up a few times. Its cognate antigen is unknown. The V gene end was trimmed by 5 bases and the J gene end by 5 bases; junction bases not matched to a gene: 6. CDR1 is SGHTA, CDR2 FQGNSA, per germline. The CDR3 spans 16 residues. The entirety of the isolated RNA underwent reverse transcription, so expressed TCRB transcripts were sequenced. It was found that naive, central memory and regulatory T cell samples averaged around 3.8 million reads. Clones were read by immunoSEQ multiplex PCR, and TCRdb kept only the in-frame ones, dropping some. This table has around 360,000 clones, over 10% appearing once. These data come from a study of beta chain features in type 1 diabetes. For the study at large: Cell yields, gender and age were similar in healthy donors and patients. Study-level findings and limits: Moderate yet significant TCRB CDR3 shortening was seen in Type 1 diabetes patients in all four CD4+ subsets.

This clonotype was sampled from a woman younger than 30 with type 1 diabetes. This chain connects TRBV7-2 to TRBJ2-1, with 13 bases lining up with TRBD2. Material for sequencing was naive CD4+ T cells from blood. CDR3 sequence reads: CASSTTSGGANNEQFF. The CDR3 bases are TGTGCCAGCAGCACAACTAGCGGGGGGGCGAACAATGAGCAGTTCTTC.